The entry below describes one TCR beta chain. These data originate in a study of PD-1 blockade in classical Hodgkin lymphoma. Study context: Nivolumab was administered to patients intravenously at 3 mg/kg every 2 weeks.

TCRdb's table, derived via immunoSEQ multiplex PCR, lists solely in-frame clones and lacks some. The sample lists around 66,000 clones; roughly nine tenths were seen once. The CDR3 consists of 17 residues. J was trimmed by 5 bases and V by 9 bases; bases with no gene match: 13. Germline V gene data show CDR1 as WNHNN and CDR2 as SYGVQD (reference sequence). All the patients suffered relapse after autologous stem cell transplantation, and brentuximab vedotin exposure differed. The sequencing used peripheral blood mononuclear cells (PBMCs), collected at baseline. This receptor was obtained from a human donor with classical Hodgkin lymphoma. The chain links TRBV10-1 to TRBJ1-4; 12 bases match TRBD1. CDR3 region: CARKPLGQGAANEKLFF. The CDR3 nucleotides are TGCGCCAGAAAACCTTTGGGACAGGGGGCGGCCAATGAAAAACTGTTTTTT.